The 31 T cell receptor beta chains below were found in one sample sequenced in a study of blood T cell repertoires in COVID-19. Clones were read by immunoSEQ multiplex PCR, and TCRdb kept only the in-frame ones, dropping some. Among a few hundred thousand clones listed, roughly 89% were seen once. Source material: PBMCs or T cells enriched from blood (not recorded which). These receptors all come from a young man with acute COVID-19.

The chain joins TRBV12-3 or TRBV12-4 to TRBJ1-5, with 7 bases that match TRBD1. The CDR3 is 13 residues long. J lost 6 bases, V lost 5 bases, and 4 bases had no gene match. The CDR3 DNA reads TGTGCCAGCAGTGAATACAGGGGTCAGCCCCAGCATTTT. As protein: CASSEYRGQPQHF.

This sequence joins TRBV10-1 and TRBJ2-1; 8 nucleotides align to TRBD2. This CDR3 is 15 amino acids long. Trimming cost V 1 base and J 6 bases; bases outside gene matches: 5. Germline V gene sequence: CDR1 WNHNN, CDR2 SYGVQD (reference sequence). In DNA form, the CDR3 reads TGCGCCAGCAGTGAGTTCAGTAGCGGGGCCAATGAGCAGTTCTTC. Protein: CASSEFSSGANEQFF.

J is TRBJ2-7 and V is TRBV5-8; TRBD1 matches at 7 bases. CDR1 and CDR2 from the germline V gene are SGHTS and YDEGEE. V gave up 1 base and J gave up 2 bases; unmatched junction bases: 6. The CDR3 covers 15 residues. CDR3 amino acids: CASSLSGDSTYEQYF. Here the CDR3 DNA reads TGTGCCAGCAGCTTGAGTGGGGACAGCACCTACGAGCAGTACTTC.

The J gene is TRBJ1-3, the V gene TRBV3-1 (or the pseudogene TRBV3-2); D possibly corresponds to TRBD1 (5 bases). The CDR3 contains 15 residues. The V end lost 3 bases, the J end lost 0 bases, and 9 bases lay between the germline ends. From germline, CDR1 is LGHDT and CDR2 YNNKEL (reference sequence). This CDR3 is CASSHVTVSGNTIYF. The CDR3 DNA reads TGTGCCAGCAGCCATGTGACAGTCTCTGGAAACACCATATATTTT.

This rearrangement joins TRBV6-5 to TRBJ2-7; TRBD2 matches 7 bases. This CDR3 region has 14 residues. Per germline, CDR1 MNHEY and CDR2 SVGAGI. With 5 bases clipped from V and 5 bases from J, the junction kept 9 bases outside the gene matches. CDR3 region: CASSPLGGVDEQYF. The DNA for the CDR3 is TGTGCCAGCAGTCCCTTGGGGGGGGTCGACGAGCAGTACTTC.

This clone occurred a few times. The CDR3 DNA follows: TGTGCCAGCAGGTCCAGGGGTTTGGACTATGGCTACACCTTC. Amino acid sequence: CASRSRGLDYGYTF. The V call is TRBV3-1 (or the pseudogene TRBV3-2), the J call TRBJ1-2, with a possible D match to TRBD1 (6 bases). Germline V gives CDR1 LGHDT, CDR2 YNNKEL (reference sequence). V was pared by 6 bases and J by 3 bases, with 14 bases between. The CDR3 is 14 residues long.

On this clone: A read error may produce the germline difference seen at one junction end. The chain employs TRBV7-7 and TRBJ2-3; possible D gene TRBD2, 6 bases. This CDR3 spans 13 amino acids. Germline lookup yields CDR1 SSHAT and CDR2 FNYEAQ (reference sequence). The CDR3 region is CASSLAREDTQYF. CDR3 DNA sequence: TGTGCTAGCAGCTTAGCGCGGGAAGATACGCAGTATTTT.

This chain's CDR3 is CASSAEHLSEKLFF. DNA for the CDR3: TGTGCCAGCAGCGCCGAACACCTCAGTGAAAAACTGTTTTTT. The chain employs TRBV9 and TRBJ1-4; D not resolved. V was cut by 3 bases and J by 7 bases, with 13 bases left in between. Germline assignment: CDR1 SGDLS and CDR2 YYNGEE. CDR3 size: 14 residues.

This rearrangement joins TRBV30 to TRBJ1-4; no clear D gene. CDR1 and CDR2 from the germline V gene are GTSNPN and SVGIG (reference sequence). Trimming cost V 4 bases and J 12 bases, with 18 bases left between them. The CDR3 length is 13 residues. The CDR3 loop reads CAWNILASGELFF. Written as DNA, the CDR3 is TGTGCCTGGAACATCCTTGCCTCGGGAGAACTGTTTTTT.

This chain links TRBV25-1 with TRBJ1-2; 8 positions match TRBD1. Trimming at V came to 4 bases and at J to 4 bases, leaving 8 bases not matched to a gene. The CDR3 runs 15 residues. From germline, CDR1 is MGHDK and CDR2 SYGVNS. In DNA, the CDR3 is TGTGCCAGCAGTGGCCTGGGACAGGTCATCTATGGCTACACCTTC. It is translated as CASSGLGQVIYGYTF.

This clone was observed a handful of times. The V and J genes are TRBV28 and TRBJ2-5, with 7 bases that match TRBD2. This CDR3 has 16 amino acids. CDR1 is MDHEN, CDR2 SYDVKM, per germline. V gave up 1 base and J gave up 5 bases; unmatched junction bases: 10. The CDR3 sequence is CASSLFGGERFETQYF. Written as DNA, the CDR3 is TGTGCCAGCAGTTTATTTGGGGGGGAGAGATTCGAGACCCAGTACTTC. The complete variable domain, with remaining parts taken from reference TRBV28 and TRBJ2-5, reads DVKVTQSSRYLVKRTGEKVFLECVQDMDHENMFWYRQDPGLGLRLIYFSYDVKMKEKGDIPEGYSVSREKKERFSLILESASTNQTSMYLCASSLFGGERFETQYFGPGTRLLVL.

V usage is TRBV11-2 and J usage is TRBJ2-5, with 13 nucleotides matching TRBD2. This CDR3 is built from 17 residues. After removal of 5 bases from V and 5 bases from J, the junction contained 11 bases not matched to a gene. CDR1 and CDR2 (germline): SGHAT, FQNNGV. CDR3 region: CASSLLAGGPEDETQYF. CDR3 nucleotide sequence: TGTGCCAGCAGCCTACTAGCGGGAGGGCCCGAGGACGAGACCCAGTACTTC.

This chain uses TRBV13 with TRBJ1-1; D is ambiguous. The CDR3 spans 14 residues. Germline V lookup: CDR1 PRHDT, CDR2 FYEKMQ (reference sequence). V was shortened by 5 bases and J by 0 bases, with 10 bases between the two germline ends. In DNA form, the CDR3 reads TGTGCCAGCAGCGTCTACGGGGTGAACACTGAAGCTTTCTTT. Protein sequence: CASSVYGVNTEAFF.

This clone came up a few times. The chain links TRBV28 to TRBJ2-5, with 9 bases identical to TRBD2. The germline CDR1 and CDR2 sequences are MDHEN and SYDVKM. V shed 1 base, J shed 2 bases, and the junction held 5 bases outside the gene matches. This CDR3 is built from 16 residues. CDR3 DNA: TGTGCCAGCAGTTTATTAGCGGGAGAAGGACAAGAGACCCAGTACTTC. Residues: CASSLLAGEGQETQYF.

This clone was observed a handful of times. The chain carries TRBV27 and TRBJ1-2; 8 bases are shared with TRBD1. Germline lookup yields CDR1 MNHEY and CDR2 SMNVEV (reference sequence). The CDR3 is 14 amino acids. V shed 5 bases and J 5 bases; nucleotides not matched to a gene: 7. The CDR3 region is CASSLTGGGYGYTF. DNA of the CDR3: TGTGCCAGCAGTCTCACAGGGGGTGGATATGGCTACACCTTC.

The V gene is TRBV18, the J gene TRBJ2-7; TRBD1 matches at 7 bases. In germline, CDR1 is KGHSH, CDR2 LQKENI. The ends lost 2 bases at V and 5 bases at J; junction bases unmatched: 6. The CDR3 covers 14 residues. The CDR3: CASSPAAGGDEQYF. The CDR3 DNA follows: TGTGCCAGCTCACCAGCGGCAGGGGGTGACGAGCAGTACTTC. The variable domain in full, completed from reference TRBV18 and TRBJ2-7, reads NAGVMQNPRHLVRRRGQEARLRCSPMKGHSHVYWYRQLPEEGLKFMVYLQKENIIDESGMPKERFSAEFPKEGPSILRIQQVVRGDSAAYFCASSPAAGGDEQYFGPGTRLTVT.

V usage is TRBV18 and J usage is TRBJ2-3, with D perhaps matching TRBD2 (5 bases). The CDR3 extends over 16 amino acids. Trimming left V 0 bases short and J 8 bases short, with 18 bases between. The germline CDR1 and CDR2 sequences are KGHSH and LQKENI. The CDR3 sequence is CASSPPSGSGIRTQYF. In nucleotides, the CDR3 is TGTGCCAGCTCACCACCTTCGGGGTCAGGAATTCGTACGCAGTATTTT.

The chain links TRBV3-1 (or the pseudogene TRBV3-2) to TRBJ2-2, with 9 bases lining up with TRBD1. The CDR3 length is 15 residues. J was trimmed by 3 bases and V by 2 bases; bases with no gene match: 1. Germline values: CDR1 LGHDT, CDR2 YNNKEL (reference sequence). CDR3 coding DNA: TGTGCCAGCAGCCAATGGACAGGGGACACCGGGGAGCTGTTTTTT. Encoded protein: CASSQWTGDTGELFF.

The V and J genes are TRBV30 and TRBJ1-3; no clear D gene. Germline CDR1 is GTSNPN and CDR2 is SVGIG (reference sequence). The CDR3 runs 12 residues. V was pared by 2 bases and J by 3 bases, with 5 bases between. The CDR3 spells CAWSYGGNTIYF. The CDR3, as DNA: TGTGCCTGGAGTTACGGTGGAAACACCATATATTTT.

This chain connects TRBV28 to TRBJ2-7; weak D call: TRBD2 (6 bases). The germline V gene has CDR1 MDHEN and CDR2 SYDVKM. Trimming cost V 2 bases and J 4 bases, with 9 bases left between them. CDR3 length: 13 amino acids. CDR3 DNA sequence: TGTGCCAGCAGTTTAGGGGGGATATACGAGCAGTACTTC. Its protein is CASSLGGIYEQYF.

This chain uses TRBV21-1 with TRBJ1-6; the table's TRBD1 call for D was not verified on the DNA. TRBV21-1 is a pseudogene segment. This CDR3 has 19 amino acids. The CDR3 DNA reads TGTGCCAGCAGCAAATTTGCCGACCCAGGGGTTATTAAGAATTCACCCCTCCACTTT. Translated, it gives CASSKFADPGVIKNSPLHF.

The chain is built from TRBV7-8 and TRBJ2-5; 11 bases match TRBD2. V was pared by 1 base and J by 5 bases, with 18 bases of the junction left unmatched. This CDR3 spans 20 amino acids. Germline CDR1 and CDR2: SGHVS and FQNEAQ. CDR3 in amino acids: CASSLGRRLGTSGRGETQYF. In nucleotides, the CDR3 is TGTGCCAGCAGCTTAGGGAGGCGATTGGGGACTAGCGGCAGAGGGGAGACCCAGTACTTC.

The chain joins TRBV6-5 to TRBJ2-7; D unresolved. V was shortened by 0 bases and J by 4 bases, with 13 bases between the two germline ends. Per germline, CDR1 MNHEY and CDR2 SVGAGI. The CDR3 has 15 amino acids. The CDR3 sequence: CASSYSRLGKYEQYF. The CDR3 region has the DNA TGTGCCAGCAGTTACTCGCGGCTGGGTAAATACGAGCAGTACTTC.

Here the CDR3 DNA reads TGTGCCAGTAACCTTGGGACTAGCGCGTTTATCGCGAACACCGGGGAGCTGTTTTTT. Protein sequence: CASNLGTSAFIANTGELFF. The V gene is TRBV19, the J gene TRBJ2-2; 10 bases agree with TRBD2. V lost 7 bases to trimming and J lost 0 bases; unmatched junction nucleotides: 14. The CDR3 length is 19 residues. Germline lookup yields CDR1 LNHDA and CDR2 SQIVND (reference sequence).

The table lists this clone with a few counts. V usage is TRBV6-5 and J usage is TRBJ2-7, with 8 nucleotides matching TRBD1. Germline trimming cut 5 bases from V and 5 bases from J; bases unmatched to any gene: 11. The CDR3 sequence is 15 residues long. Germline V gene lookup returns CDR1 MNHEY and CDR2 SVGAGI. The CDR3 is CASSRTGTGTDEQYF. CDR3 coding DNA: TGTGCCAGCAGTCGGACCGGGACAGGAACGGACGAGCAGTACTTC.

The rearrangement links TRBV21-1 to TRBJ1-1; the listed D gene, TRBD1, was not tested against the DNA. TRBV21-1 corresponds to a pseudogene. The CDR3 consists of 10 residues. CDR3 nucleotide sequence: TGTGCCAGCAGGGCTGTTGAAGCTTTCTTT. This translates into CASRAVEAFF.

The CDR3 loop reads CASSPGHTYEQYF. CDR3 bases: TGTGCCAGTAGTCCCGGACATACCTACGAGCAGTACTTC. The J gene is TRBJ2-7, the V gene TRBV19, with a possible D match to TRBD1 (5 bases). Germline-derived CDR1 and CDR2 are LNHDA and SQIVND (reference sequence). Trimming took 5 bases from V and 2 from J, leaving 10 bases between them. CDR3 length: 13 amino acids.

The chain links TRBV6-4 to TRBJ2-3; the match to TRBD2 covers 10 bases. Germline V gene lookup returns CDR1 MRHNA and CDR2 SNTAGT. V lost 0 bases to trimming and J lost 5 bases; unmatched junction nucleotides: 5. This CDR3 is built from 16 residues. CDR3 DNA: TGTGCCAGCAGTGACTCGTCCGCTAGCGGGGGAGATACGCAGTATTTT. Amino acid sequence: CASSDSSASGGDTQYF.

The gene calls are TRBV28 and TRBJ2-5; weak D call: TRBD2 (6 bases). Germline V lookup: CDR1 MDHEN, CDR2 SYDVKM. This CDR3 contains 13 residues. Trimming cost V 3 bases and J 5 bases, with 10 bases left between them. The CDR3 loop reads CASSFGGFETQYF. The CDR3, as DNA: TGTGCCAGCAGTTTCGGGGGTTTCGAGACCCAGTACTTC.

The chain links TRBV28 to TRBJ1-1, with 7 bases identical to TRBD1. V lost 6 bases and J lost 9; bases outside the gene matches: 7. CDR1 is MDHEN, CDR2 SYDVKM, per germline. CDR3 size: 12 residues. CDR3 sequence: CASSLGTAQAFF. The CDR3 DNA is TGTGCCAGCAGCCTCGGGACAGCTCAAGCTTTCTTT.

This CDR3 is CASSQGAGGPETQYF. CDR3 nucleotide sequence: TGTGCCAGCAGCCAAGGGGCGGGAGGGCCGGAGACCCAGTACTTC. This chain links TRBV4-2 with TRBJ2-5; TRBD2 matches at 9 bases. V trimming: 1 base; J trimming: 5 bases; junction bases outside the gene matches: 5. The CDR3 consists of 15 residues. In germline, CDR1 is LGHNA, CDR2 YNFKEQ.